A single sample is the source of the 26 T cell receptor beta chains below, sequenced in a study of CD8+ T cells in alopecia areata. It was cDNA, reverse transcribed from extracted RNA, that served as the sequencing template. Method: immunoSEQ multiplex PCR; TCRdb's copy keeps in-frame clones and lacks some. The sample lists 130,000 to 150,000 clones; about 51% were seen once. This specimen was CD4+ T cells sorted from blood, taken at week 0. These receptors originate from a human donor with alopecia areata.

The chain employs TRBV4-3 and TRBJ2-6; D is uncertain. V lost 5 bases to trimming and J lost 0 bases, with 20 bases between them. This CDR3 comprises 19 residues. Germline V lookup: CDR1 LGHNA, CDR2 YSLEER. CDR3 amino acids: CASSLGGGASRSGANVLTF. The CDR3 bases are TGCGCCAGCAGCTTGGGCGGCGGAGCGTCCCGCTCTGGGGCCAACGTCCTGACTTTC.

This chain joins TRBV29-1 and TRBJ1-1, with a tentative D call TRBD1 (6 bases). Trimming left V 1 base short and J 1 base short, with 13 bases between. Germline V gives CDR1 SQVTM, CDR2 ANQGSEA. The CDR3 sequence is 15 residues long. For the CDR3, the DNA is TGCAGCGTTGAAGCTTTGGGGGCGGGGAACACTGAAGCTTTCTTT. Protein sequence: CSVEALGAGNTEAFF.

V and J are TRBV11-2 and TRBJ1-1; D is ambiguous. CDR1 and CDR2 (germline): SGHAT, FQNNGV. There are 13 residues in the CDR3. Trimming took off 1 base at V and 4 bases at J, with 7 bases between the two ends. The CDR3 protein is CASSLVGITEAFF. The CDR3 DNA follows: TGTGCCAGCAGCTTAGTTGGGATCACTGAAGCTTTCTTT.

This sequence joins TRBV30 and TRBJ2-5; no clear D. The CDR3 runs 11 residues. Germline V gives CDR1 GTSNPN, CDR2 SVGIG (reference sequence). The CDR3 reads CATLSQETQYF. The CDR3 region has the DNA TGTGCAACTCTATCCCAGGAGACCCAGTACTTC.

The CDR3: CAWSYTNTEAFF. CDR3 sequence (DNA): TGTGCCTGGAGCTACACCAACACTGAAGCTTTCTTT. V and J are TRBV30 and TRBJ1-1, with D uncertain. V lost 3 bases, J lost 2 bases, and 7 bases lay in between. From germline, CDR1 is GTSNPN and CDR2 SVGIG (reference sequence). The CDR3 sequence is 12 residues long.

The V call is TRBV4-1, the J call TRBJ1-4; D may be TRBD1 (5 bases). Per germline, CDR1 MGHRA and CDR2 YSYEKL. V was trimmed by 5 bases and J by 5 bases, leaving 18 bases between them. The CDR3 extends over 16 amino acids. The DNA of the CDR3 is TGCGCCAGCAGCTCAGCGACAGTCGGGTTGAATGAAAAACTGTTTTTT. It yields the protein CASSSATVGLNEKLFF.

The chain employs TRBV15 and TRBJ2-7; no firm D call. Germline CDR1 reads LNHNV; CDR2 reads YYDKDF (reference sequence). V lost 4 bases, J lost 3 bases, and 13 bases lay in between. The CDR3 length is 14 residues. For the CDR3, the DNA is TGTGCCACCAGCAAAGAGACGGTGTACTACGAGCAGTACTTC. As protein: CATSKETVYYEQYF.

This rearrangement joins TRBV13 to TRBJ1-1; D gene unclear. Deletions cut 3 bases from V and 1 base from J, with 12 bases between. This CDR3 contains 15 residues. The germline V gene has CDR1 PRHDT and CDR2 FYEKMQ (reference sequence). The CDR3 loop reads CASSFLSGENTEAFF. CDR3 in DNA: TGTGCCAGCAGCTTCCTCTCCGGGGAGAACACTGAAGCTTTCTTT.

This clone has a handful of counts. Here the CDR3 reads CASSLRDNTYEQYF. The CDR3 nucleotides read TGTGCCAGCTCCCTCCGGGACAATACCTACGAGCAGTACTTC. This chain links TRBV18 with TRBJ2-7, with D perhaps matching TRBD1 (6 bases). CDR1 KGHSH and CDR2 LQKENI come from the germline V gene. V was trimmed by 6 bases and J by 2 bases, leaving 14 bases between them. This CDR3 spans 14 amino acids.

The chain carries TRBV20-1 and TRBJ2-5, with D uncertain. Germline CDR1 and CDR2: DFQATT and SNEGSKA (reference sequence). CDR3 length: 11 amino acids. The V end lost 6 bases, the J end lost 4 bases, and 9 bases lay between the germline ends. The CDR3 loop is CSALVGETQYF. The CDR3 nucleotides read TGCAGTGCGTTGGTCGGAGAGACCCAGTACTTC.

The chain uses TRBV30 and TRBJ1-1; TRBD1 is a possible D gene (6 bases). The CDR3 contains 13 residues. V was clipped by 2 bases and J by 5 bases, with 12 bases between them. Germline values: CDR1 GTSNPN, CDR2 SVGIG (reference sequence). CDR3 sequence reads: CAWSRAGATEAFF. As DNA, the CDR3 is TGTGCCTGGAGTCGGGCAGGGGCGACTGAAGCTTTCTTT.

This clone was observed a few times. Within the sample, other DNA sequences also encode this same CDR3. The V call is TRBV4-2, the J call TRBJ2-1; TRBD2 agrees at 11 bases. Trimming removed 6 bases from V and 4 bases from J; junction bases left unmatched: 5. Germline V gene data show CDR1 as LGHNA and CDR2 as YNFKEQ. This CDR3 spans 15 amino acids. As DNA, the CDR3 is TGTGCCAGCAGTCCCGGGACTAGCGGTTACAATGAGCAGTTCTTC. It encodes CASSPGTSGYNEQFF.

Of note for this clone: Other DNA sequences in this specimen translate into the identical CDR3. The chain uses TRBV11-1 and TRBJ2-2, with 7 bases aligning to TRBD1. This CDR3 contains 14 residues. CDR1 is SGHAT, CDR2 FQDESV, per germline (reference sequence). With 5 bases clipped from V and 6 bases from J, the junction kept 6 bases outside the gene matches. Here the CDR3 DNA reads TGTGCCAGCAGCCAAATCAGGGGGTCCGGGGAGCTGTTTTTT. Translation gives CASSQIRGSGELFF.

There are many counts of this clone. This chain's CDR3 is CASSSNTGASYEQYF. The CDR3 bases are TGTGCCAGCAGCTCGAATACAGGGGCATCCTACGAGCAGTACTTC. The V call is TRBV11-2, the J call TRBJ2-7; 7 nucleotides line up with TRBD1. V shed 4 bases and J 1 base; nucleotides not matched to a gene: 7. This CDR3 comprises 15 residues. From germline, CDR1 is SGHAT and CDR2 FQNNGV.

This clone was seen a handful of times. The chain recombines TRBV4-2 with TRBJ2-5; weak D call: TRBD2 (6 bases). CDR3 length equals 14 residues. Germline assignment: CDR1 LGHNA and CDR2 YNFKEQ. The V and J ends lost 4 bases and 5 bases respectively, with 14 bases between them. The CDR3 DNA sequence: TGTGCCAGCAGCCCTCCGGGGGTGGACGAGACCCAGTACTTC. This gives the protein CASSPPGVDETQYF.

This clone has more than one count but fewer than ten. This chain uses TRBV30 with TRBJ1-2; the D gene is possibly TRBD1 (5 bases). CDR1 and CDR2 (germline): GTSNPN, SVGIG (reference sequence). The V end lost 8 bases, the J end lost 3 bases, and 22 bases lay between the germline ends. The CDR3 totals 15 residues. CDR3 sequence (DNA): TGTGCCGGAAACAGGATTGGTCCCGTTGACTATGGCTACACCTTC. It yields the protein CAGNRIGPVDYGYTF.

This clone was observed a handful of times. The chain carries TRBV5-1 and TRBJ2-1; D may be TRBD1 or TRBD2 (5 bases each). This CDR3 has 14 amino acids. Germline values: CDR1 SGHRS, CDR2 YFSETQ. V dropped 7 bases and J dropped 7 bases, with 18 bases sitting between them. For the CDR3, the DNA is TGCGCCAGCCAGGGAGCCGTAGTTGCGAATGAGCAGTTCTTC. Translation gives CASQGAVVANEQFF. Based on the CDR3 plus reference TRBV5-1 and TRBJ2-1, the full variable domain is KAGVTQTPRYLIKTRGQQVTLSCSPISGHRSVSWYQQTPGQGLQFLFEYFSETQRNKGNFPGRFSGRQFSNSRSEMNVSTLELGDSALYLCASQGAVVANEQFFGPGTRLTVL.

The chain combines TRBV28 with TRBJ2-1; D might be TRBD2 (5 bases). The germline V gene has CDR1 MDHEN and CDR2 SYDVKM. Trimming removed 5 bases from V and 8 bases from J, with 13 bases in between. The CDR3 loop spans 13 amino acids. CDR3 loop: CASSPPRGHEQFF. The CDR3 nucleotides are TGTGCCAGCAGTCCACCACGGGGTCATGAGCAGTTCTTC.

The genes are TRBV23-1 and TRBJ2-3; D assignment may be TRBD1 or TRBD2 (6 bases each). TRBV23-1 is recorded as an ORF, its role being uncertain. The CDR3 consists of 16 residues. V was clipped by 3 bases and J by 1 base, with 14 bases between them. For the CDR3, the DNA is TGCGCCAGCAGTCAGAGGGGGGAGACTCGCACAGATACGCAGTATTTT. The encoded protein is CASSQRGETRTDTQYF.

The V gene is TRBV2, the J gene TRBJ1-1, with TRBD1 as a possible D gene (5 bases). Deletions cut 7 bases from V and 4 bases from J, with 13 bases between. The length of the CDR3 is 13 residues. Germline V gives CDR1 SNHLY, CDR2 FYNNEI. DNA for the CDR3: TGTGCCAGCACCCCGGGGGGGACCACTGAAGCTTTCTTT. It translates to CASTPGGTTEAFF.

This clone was found once. J is TRBJ2-2 and V is TRBV7-3; 11 bases match TRBD2. This CDR3 is built from 16 residues. The ends lost 6 bases at V and 2 bases at J; junction bases unmatched: 5. CDR1 SGHTA and CDR2 FQGTGA come from the germline V gene. The CDR3 reads CASRKTSGTNTGELFF. For the CDR3, the DNA is TGTGCCAGCAGAAAGACTAGCGGGACTAACACCGGGGAGCTGTTTTTT.

The J gene is TRBJ2-5, the V gene TRBV18; weak D call: TRBD1 (5 bases). Trimming stripped 3 bases from V and 7 bases from J, with 12 bases between. This CDR3 has 13 residues. CDR1 and CDR2 (germline): KGHSH, LQKENI. The CDR3 nucleotides read TGTGCCAGCTCACCGGGGCAGGAAGGGACCCAGTACTTC. Translated: CASSPGQEGTQYF.

The DNA for the CDR3 is TGCGCCAGCAGCCAAGAACTGACGGATGAGGAGACCCAGTACTTC. It encodes CASSQELTDEETQYF. The V gene is TRBV4-1, the J gene TRBJ2-5; no clear D gene. The CDR3 has 15 residues. In germline, CDR1 is MGHRA, CDR2 YSYEKL. V lost 0 bases and J 5 bases, leaving 13 bases between the germline ends.

The V and J genes are TRBV4-1 and TRBJ1-5; 8 bases match TRBD1. Germline V gene sequence: CDR1 MGHRA, CDR2 YSYEKL. The CDR3 runs to 14 residues. Trimming took 0 bases from V and 7 from J; bases not matched to a gene: 2. This chain's CDR3 is CASSQDRGRQPQHF. In DNA form, the CDR3 reads TGCGCCAGCAGCCAAGACAGGGGGCGACAGCCCCAGCATTTT.

The rearrangement uses TRBV30 and TRBJ1-2; D gene ambiguous. The germline CDR1 and CDR2 sequences are GTSNPN and SVGIG (reference sequence). V was cut by 2 bases and J by 8 bases, with 18 bases left in between. The CDR3 loop spans 14 amino acids. This CDR3 reads CAWSRRARARGYTF. CDR3 bases: TGTGCCTGGAGTCGCCGCGCGAGGGCAAGGGGCTACACCTTC.

This clone has more than one count but fewer than ten. The rearrangement links TRBV29-1 to TRBJ2-5, with 8 bases lining up with TRBD1. The CDR3 loop spans 13 amino acids. V shed 3 bases, J shed 4 bases, and the junction held 4 bases outside the gene matches. Germline CDR1 reads SQVTM; CDR2 reads ANQGSEA. Here the CDR3 reads CSVDSGGRETQYF. The CDR3 nucleotides are TGCAGCGTTGACTCAGGGGGCAGAGAGACCCAGTACTTC.